This T cell receptor (beta chain) comes out of a study of blood T cell repertoires in COVID-19. Overall study: COVID-19 samples from acute and convalescent phases originated in the United States, Italy and Spain.

Original handling: Researchers report that nucleated cell counts were estimated from reference gene primer amplification. The method was immunoSEQ multiplex PCR; TCRdb's version includes in-frame clones alone and lacks a portion of them. That table supplies the V and J calls and clone size; D and trimming were determined from the DNA. This sample has around 200,000 clones, with less than 85% found just once. This CDR3 comprises 16 residues. The germline V gene encodes CDR1 SGHNT and CDR2 YYREEE (reference sequence). Germline trimming cut 4 bases from V and 6 bases from J; bases unmatched to any gene: 11.

This chain connects TRBV5-4 to TRBJ2-1; TRBD1 matches at 9 bases. The sequenced material came from peripheral blood. This receptor was taken from a woman between 65 and 79 years old with acute or convalescent COVID-19. The CDR3 DNA reads TGTGCCAGCAGCCTGGGTTTTGGGACAGGGAGCAATGAGCAGTTCTTC. It codes for CASSLGFGTGSNEQFF. The whole variable domain, remainder taken from reference TRBV5-4 and TRBJ2-1, is ETGVTQSPTHLIKTRGQQVTLRCSSQSGHNTVSWYQQALGQGPQFIFQYYREEENGRGNFPPRFSGLQFPNYSSELNVNALELDDSALYLCASSLGFGTGSNEQFFGPGTRLTVL.